These T cell receptor beta chains were read from a single sample in a study of cytotoxic CD8 clonotypes in ibrutinib-treated CLL. Here immunoSEQ multiplex PCR was the method, and the copy in TCRdb shows in-frame clones only, minus some. The data show 150,000 to 200,000 clones, around 72% seen once. The starting material was PBMCs, obtained after 24 months of ibrutinib treatment. The origin of the receptors is a human donor with chronic lymphocytic leukemia. The conserved cysteine and the conserved F or W are not part of the CDR3 here.

TRBV9,ADCIPHEQF
TRBV5-4,ASSITGENIQY
TRBV15,ATRRRRGRLNTEAF
TRBV2,ASPGTSGNTGELF
TRBV11-2,ASSLAQGSYEQY
TRBV12-5,ASGLVIFSTDNQPQH
TRBV5-4,ASSSPGTGSYEQY
TRBV10-1,ASSAGQNYGYT
TRBV9,ASSVASVNTEAF
TRBV7-8,ASSPFVGLAVYEQY
TRBV9,ASSLPGGTDTQY
TRBV9,ASSAPGHETQY
TRBV9,ASSVEQDSTDTQY
TRBV7-6,ASSFPGLLYEQY
TRBV6-1,ASTEWGLGTEAF
TRBV7-2,ASSYRVNTGELF
TRBV5-8,ASSLAVISYEQY
TRBV7-8,ASKTRGHDEQY
TRBV7-8,ASSLGRMVLHTSYEQY
TRBV7-2,ASSSAYGADSGNTIY
TRBV5-6,ASSLGIAGTENYEQY
TRBV13,ASSIYRDQETQY
TRBV6-5,ASSESGTYEQY
TRBV19,ASSMGTSGTPYNEQF
TRBV18,ASQGKDSFYGYT
TRBV27,ASSLSGTHSNQPQH
TRBV4-3,ASSQDGTGLRGYT
TRBV9,ASSDSPLFDEQY
TRBV4-3,ASSQDGKGNEKLF
TRBV7-9,ASSKTGYDYGYT
TRBV7-8,ASSKLRQEGVKLF
TRBV30,AWSVGVSSGANVLT
TRBV5-4,ASSSGGGWAYGYT
TRBV14,ASSQGQGVAGELF
TRBV2,ASSGEGAGELF
TRBV4-1,ASSGTPRGPEAF
TRBV7-9,ASSLARTGRFNYGYT
TRBV11-3,ASSLDGLAGGPYNEQF
TRBV9,ASSGGLAEYNEQF